This TCR beta chain was sequenced in a study of cytomegalovirus exposure and HLA in healthy donors. Study-level points and caveats: Among TCR sequences, most were rare, though some public TCRs appeared in many donors. The study recorded more than 150 TCR beta chains that were cytomegalovirus-associated.

Concerning this clone itself: Its antigen is as yet unknown.

PCR primers comprised 60 Vbeta and 13 Jbeta primers. Clones were read by immunoSEQ multiplex PCR, and TCRdb kept only the in-frame ones, dropping some. The data contain approximately 170,000 clones, around 77% of them seen just once; the ten biggest clones take up about 2.9%. Trimming at V came to 3 bases and at J to 7 bases, leaving 10 bases not matched to a gene. CDR1 LNHDA and CDR2 SQIVND come from the germline V gene (reference sequence). This CDR3 comprises 16 residues. The sequence derives from a female donor in good health and CMV-seronegative. The rearrangement joins TRBV19 to TRBJ1-5, with 9 positions matching TRBD1. The source material was PBMCs. CDR3 protein: CASSISGTGKGQPQHF. The CDR3 nucleotides read TGTGCCAGTAGTATTTCTGGGACAGGGAAGGGACAGCCCCAGCATTTT. The entire variable domain, with the rest obtained from reference TRBV19 and TRBJ1-5, is as follows: DGGITQSPKYLFRKEGQNVTLSCEQNLNHDAMYWYRQDPGQGLRLIYYSQIVNDFQKGDIAEGYSVSREKKESFPLTVTSAQKNPTAFYLCASSISGTGKGQPQHFGDGTRLSIL.